This T cell receptor beta chain appears in the sequencing data of a study of CD8 T cells in Susac syndrome (dated by TCRdb to about 2019). A note on the overall study: Among the Susac syndrome patients who were sequenced, clinically active disease was present in about 6 and clinical remission was observed in fewer than ten. The study used repertoire sequencing to test whether antigen drove CD8+ T cell activation and differentiation in Susac syndrome. CD8+ T cell repertoire clonality was compared between some 12 healthy donors, some 14 Susac syndrome patients and roughly 15 multiple sclerosis patients. At the time of blood withdrawal, Susac syndrome patients were either therapy-naive, taking corticosteroids (with some also receiving IVIg), or on IVIg alone. What the research found in general, with its limitations: CD8+ repertoires in Susac syndrome showed clonal expansion, which was highest in CD8+ TEMRA cells and was greater in clinically active patients than in remitting patients. Looking at Susac-specific public clones, the researchers identified approximately 15 in the total CD8+ repertoire and roughly 5 in the CD8+ TEMRA repertoire. The number of individuals in the TCR sequencing and HLA analysis was acknowledged as relatively small.

This clonotype was seen a handful of times. What antigen it recognizes has not been identified. No base qualities exist here, and no much larger clone lies one base off it. V is reduced by 6 bases and J by 0 bases, leaving a spacing of 11 bases between them. Reading from cysteine to phenylalanine, the CDR3 counts 14 amino acids. The CDR3 DNA has 42 bases and is translated from base 1. The germline V gene specifies SGHVS as CDR1 and FQNEAQ as CDR2. High-throughput TCR beta sequencing profiled peripheral blood CD8+ and CD4+ T cells from healthy donors, Susac syndrome patients and multiple sclerosis patients. Susac syndrome patients met recently defined diagnostic criteria for definite or probable disease. CD8+ TEMRA cells were enriched by FACS, while bulk CD8+ and CD4+ T cells were purified by magnetic negative isolation. Blood was drawn into EDTA tubes, processed within 24 hours, and PBMCs were isolated by density gradient centrifugation. PBMCs intended for TCR sequencing were cryopreserved in liquid nitrogen and thawed later in a water bath at 37 degrees C. The sorted or isolated CD4+, CD8+ and CD8+ TEMRA cells had a purity of 90% or higher.

RNA was extracted using the RNeasy kit, and about 0.5 to 1 microgram was reverse transcribed with random hexamers. The immunoSEQ multiplex PCR assay, which covers 54 Vbeta and 13 Jbeta segments, was used to amplify TCR beta CDR3 regions. Bias from PCR amplification was corrected by using a synthetic template baseline for primer optimization and for computational correction. On the study's bioinformatics: Reads were annotated to V, D and J genes per IMGT and analyzed with immunoSEQ Analyzer, keeping only productive sequences. To calculate clonality, Shannon entropy was normalized by log2 of the number of productive unique sequences and then subtracted from one. For each patient and control, public and private clones were evaluated within the 100 most prevalent clones. Clones were defined as Susac-specific if absent from the healthy and MS cohorts, from around 1,000 published viral clones and from other ImmuneACCESS disease sequences. TCRdb redid the processing of the public reads, applying fastp at Q25 and MiXCR, and retained in-frame beta chains. Each record represents a unique CDR3 protein, reported with the most common genes and DNA among its rows. TCRdb, not the original authors, processed these V and J calls. The sample table shows about 120,000 distinct CDR3 sequences, and around 94% are seen once. The top ten constitute about 0.27% of the sample.

The origin of this receptor is a human donor with Susac syndrome. Sequencing was performed on CD8+ T cells from PBMCs. This chain joins TRBV7-8 to TRBJ1-1; no confident D gene assignment can be made. The CDR3 region: CASSLGGLNTEAFF. The nucleotides read TGTGCCAGCAGTTTGGGCGGTCTGAACACTGAAGCTTTCTTT.